The clone carrying this T cell receptor beta chain was detected a few times. As yet, its antigen is unknown. One entry per CDR3 protein results from TCRdb running MiXCR on the 5' RACE reads. The sample carries 85,000 to 100,000 distinct CDR3 sequences, roughly 17% recorded once. The data stem from a study of early T cells in non-severe SARS-CoV-2 infection. General study results and limits: Matching results from VDJdb favored anti-spike CD8 responses, leaving private and CD4 specificities undetected.

The V and J ends lost 5 bases and 0 bases respectively, with 14 bases between them. CDR1 LNHDA and CDR2 SQIVND come from the germline V gene (reference sequence). The CDR3 spans 16 residues. Sequencing was done on a sample of whole blood. This TCR was recovered from an adult who was a healthcare worker with PCR-confirmed SARS-CoV-2 infection or an uninfected control (not recorded which). The chain combines TRBV19 with TRBJ1-5; the D gene is possibly TRBD1 (5 bases). The CDR3 DNA sequence: TGTGCCAGTAGTCCAAGGGACGGAATTAGCAATCAGCCCCAGCATTTT. It translates to CASSPRDGISNQPQHF.